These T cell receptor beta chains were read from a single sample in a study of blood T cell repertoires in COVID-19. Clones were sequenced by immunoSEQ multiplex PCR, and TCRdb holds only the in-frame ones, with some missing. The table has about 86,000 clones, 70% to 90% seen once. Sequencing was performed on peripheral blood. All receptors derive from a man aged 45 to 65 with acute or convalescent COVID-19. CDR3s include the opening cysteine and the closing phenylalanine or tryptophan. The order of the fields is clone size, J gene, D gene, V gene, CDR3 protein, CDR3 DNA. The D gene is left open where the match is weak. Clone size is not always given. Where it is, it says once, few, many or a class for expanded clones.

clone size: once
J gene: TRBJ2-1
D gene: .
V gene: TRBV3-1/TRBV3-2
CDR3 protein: CASSQIRGSYNEQFF
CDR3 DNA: TGTGCCAGCAGCCAAATTAGGGGCTCCTACAATGAGCAGTTCTTC

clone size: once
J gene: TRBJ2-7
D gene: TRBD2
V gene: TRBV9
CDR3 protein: CASSTGTSGRDEQYF
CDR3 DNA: TGTGCCAGCAGCACCGGGACTAGCGGGAGAGATGAGCAGTACTTC

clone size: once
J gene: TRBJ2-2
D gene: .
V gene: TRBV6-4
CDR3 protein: CASSVNQAFTGELFF
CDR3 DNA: TGTGCCAGCAGTGTGAACCAGGCCTTCACCGGGGAGCTGTTTTTT

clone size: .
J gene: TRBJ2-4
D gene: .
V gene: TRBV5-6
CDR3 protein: CASSSPQVNIQYF
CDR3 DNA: TGTGCCAGCAGCTCGCCCCAGGTAAACATTCAGTACTTC

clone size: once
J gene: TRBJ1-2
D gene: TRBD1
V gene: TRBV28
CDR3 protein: CASSGQGYGYTF
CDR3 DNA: TGTGCCAGCAGCGGACAGGGTTATGGCTACACCTTC

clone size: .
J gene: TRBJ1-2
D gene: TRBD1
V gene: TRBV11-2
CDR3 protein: CASSLFDRGGGYTF
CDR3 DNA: TGTGCCAGCAGCTTATTTGACAGGGGAGGAGGCTACACCTTC

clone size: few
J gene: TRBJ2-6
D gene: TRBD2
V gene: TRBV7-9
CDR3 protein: CASSPTTAGGEDGANVLTF
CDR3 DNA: TGTGCCAGCAGTCCCACGACTGCGGGGGGAGAGGATGGGGCCAACGTCCTGACTTTC

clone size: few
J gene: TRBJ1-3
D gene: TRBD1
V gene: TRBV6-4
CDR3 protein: CASSDPLDRGLGNTIYF
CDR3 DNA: TGTGCCAGCAGTGACCCCCTTGACAGGGGGTTAGGAAACACCATATATTTT

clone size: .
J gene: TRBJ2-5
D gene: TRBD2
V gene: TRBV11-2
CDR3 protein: CASSPPGLAGGGETQYF
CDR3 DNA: TGTGCCAGCAGCCCACCGGGACTAGCGGGGGGTGGGGAGACCCAGTACTTC

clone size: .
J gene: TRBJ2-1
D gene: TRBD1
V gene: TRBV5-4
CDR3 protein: CASSQTGRVQVNEQFF
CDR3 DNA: TGTGCCAGCAGCCAGACAGGGCGTGTACAGGTCAATGAGCAGTTCTTC

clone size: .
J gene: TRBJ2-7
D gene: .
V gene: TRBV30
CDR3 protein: CAWSRGGEQYF
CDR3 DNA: TGTGCCTGGAGCCGAGGTGGCGAGCAGTACTTC

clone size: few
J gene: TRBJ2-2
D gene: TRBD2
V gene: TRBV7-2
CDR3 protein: CASSTSAGGTGELFF
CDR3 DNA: TGTGCCAGCAGCACATCAGCGGGAGGCACCGGGGAGCTGTTTTTT

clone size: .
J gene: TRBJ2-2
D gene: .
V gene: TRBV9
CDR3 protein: CASSVAALATGELFF
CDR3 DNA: TGTGCCAGCAGCGTAGCTGCACTAGCAACCGGGGAGCTGTTTTTT

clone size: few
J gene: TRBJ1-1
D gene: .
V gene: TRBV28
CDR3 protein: CASSNPSGGGTEAFF
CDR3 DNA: TGTGCCAGCTCGAACCCGTCGGGGGGTGGCACTGAAGCTTTCTTT

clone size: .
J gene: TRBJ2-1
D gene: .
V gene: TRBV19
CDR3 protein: CASGTSDSSYNEQFF
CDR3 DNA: TGTGCCAGTGGTACCTCAGACAGTTCTTACAATGAGCAGTTCTTC

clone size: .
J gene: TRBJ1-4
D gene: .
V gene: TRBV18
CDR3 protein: CASSPPYEGGSTNEKLFF
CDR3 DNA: TGTGCCAGCTCACCACCGTACGAAGGGGGATCAACTAATGAAAAACTGTTTTTT

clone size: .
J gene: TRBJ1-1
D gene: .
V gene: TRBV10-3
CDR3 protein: CAITEQGDTEAFF
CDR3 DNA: TGTGCCATCACAGAGCAGGGTGACACTGAAGCTTTCTTT

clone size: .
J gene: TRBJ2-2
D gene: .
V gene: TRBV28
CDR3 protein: CASSCSFGAGAFCTGELFF
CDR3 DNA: TGTGCCAGCAGTTGCTCCTTTGGTGCGGGGGCCTTTTGCACCGGGGAGCTGTTTTTT

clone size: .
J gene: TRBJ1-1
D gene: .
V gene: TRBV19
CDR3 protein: CASIPTNDLTEAFF
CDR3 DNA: TGTGCCAGTATCCCGACAAATGATCTTACTGAAGCTTTCTTT

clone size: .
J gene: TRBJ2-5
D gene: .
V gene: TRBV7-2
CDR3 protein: CASSFQYQETQYF
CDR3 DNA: TGTGCCAGCAGCTTTCAGTACCAAGAGACCCAGTACTTC

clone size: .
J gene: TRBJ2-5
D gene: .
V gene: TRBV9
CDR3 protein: CASSERDLKETQYF
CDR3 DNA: TGTGCCAGCAGCGAAAGGGACTTAAAAGAGACCCAGTACTTC

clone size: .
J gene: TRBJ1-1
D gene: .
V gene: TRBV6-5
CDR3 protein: CASHPRSAYTEAFF
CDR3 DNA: TGTGCCAGCCACCCTAGAAGCGCGTACACTGAAGCTTTCTTT

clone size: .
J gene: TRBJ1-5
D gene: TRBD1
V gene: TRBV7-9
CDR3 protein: CASSLEGGQGALQHF
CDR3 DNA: TGTGCCAGCAGCTTAGAGGGTGGGCAGGGGGCTCTCCAGCATTTT

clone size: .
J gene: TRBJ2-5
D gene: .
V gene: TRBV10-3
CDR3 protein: CAISESVNQETQYF
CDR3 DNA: TGTGCCATCAGTGAGTCTGTCAATCAAGAGACCCAGTACTTC

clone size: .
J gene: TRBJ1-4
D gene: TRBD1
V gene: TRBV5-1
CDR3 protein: CASSLTGTGNEKLFF
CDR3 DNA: TGCGCCAGCAGCTTAACCGGGACAGGGAATGAAAAACTGTTTTTT

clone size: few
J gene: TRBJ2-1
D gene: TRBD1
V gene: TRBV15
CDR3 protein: CATSSRDRPNEQFF
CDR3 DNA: TGTGCCACCAGCAGTCGGGACAGGCCGAATGAGCAGTTCTTC